Following are 9 T cell receptor beta chains from one sample sequenced in a study of blood T cell repertoires in COVID-19. Profiled with immunoSEQ multiplex PCR; TCRdb holds only in-frame clones, not every one. This table holds about 670,000 clones, approximately 90% found once. Source material: peripheral blood. The receptors derive from a young woman with acute or convalescent COVID-19.

This chain joins TRBV28 and TRBJ1-1; no reliable D call. This CDR3 is built from 11 residues. Trimming stripped 6 bases from V and 7 bases from J, with 9 bases between. Germline V gene lookup returns CDR1 MDHEN and CDR2 SYDVKM. CDR3 nucleotides: TGTGCCAGCAGACTGACTGGTGAAGCTTTCTTT. Amino acid sequence: CASRLTGEAFF.

V is TRBV5-8 and J is TRBJ1-1; TRBD1 matches 9 bases. J was trimmed by 4 bases and V by 2 bases; bases with no gene match: 12. The CDR3 covers 17 residues. In germline, CDR1 is SGHTS, CDR2 YDEGEE. CDR3 DNA sequence: TGTGCCAGCAGCTTTGGGACAGGGACCTTTCGTAGCACTGAAGCTTTCTTT. It yields the protein CASSFGTGTFRSTEAFF.

The chain employs TRBV3-1 (or the pseudogene TRBV3-2) and TRBJ1-5; 8 bases fit TRBD1. Germline CDR1 reads LGHDT; CDR2 reads YNNKEL (reference sequence). The trim removed 1 base at V and 7 bases at J, leaving 6 bases unmatched. The CDR3 is 15 residues long. CDR3 loop: CASSQGTGKSQPQHF. DNA of the CDR3: TGTGCCAGCAGCCAAGGGACAGGGAAGAGCCAGCCCCAGCATTTT.

The gene calls are TRBV7-2 and TRBJ1-3; D uncertain. Germline V gene lookup returns CDR1 SGHTA and CDR2 FQGNSA. V was pared by 5 bases and J by 0 bases, with 14 bases between. The length of the CDR3 is 16 residues. CDR3 in amino acids: CASSPRLLSSGNTIYF. The CDR3 DNA follows: TGTGCCAGCAGCCCGCGACTCCTGAGCTCTGGAAACACCATATATTTT.

V usage is TRBV6-5 and J usage is TRBJ2-1; 9 bases fit TRBD2. CDR3 length: 14 amino acids. V dropped 6 bases and J dropped 3; count of bases not matched to a gene: 3. Germline loops: CDR1 MNHEY, CDR2 SVGAGI. The CDR3 sequence is CASRIAGDYNEQFF. CDR3 in DNA: TGTGCCAGCAGAATAGCGGGGGACTACAATGAGCAGTTCTTC.

This clone was seen a few times. This rearrangement joins TRBV19 to TRBJ2-3, with TRBD1 as a possible D gene (6 bases). This CDR3 region has 15 residues. CDR1 is LNHDA and CDR2 is SQIVND in the germline V gene (reference sequence). Deletions cut 5 bases from V and 1 base from J, with 13 bases between. The CDR3 DNA sequence: TGTGCCAGTAGTGCCTACAGGGTACGCACAGATACGCAGTATTTT. Translated, it gives CASSAYRVRTDTQYF.

The chain combines TRBV5-1 with TRBJ1-1; D remains unclear. The CDR3 runs 14 residues. Germline CDR1 reads SGHRS; CDR2 reads YFSETQ. Trimming stripped 5 bases from V and 1 base from J, with 12 bases between. The CDR3, as DNA: TGCGCCAGCAGGATCGAGGTGCCGAACACTGAAGCTTTCTTT. Translating it yields CASRIEVPNTEAFF.

The chain recombines TRBV5-1 with TRBJ2-2; 11 nucleotides match TRBD2. V dropped 4 bases and J dropped 7; count of bases not matched to a gene: 6. The CDR3 totals 15 residues. The germline V gene has CDR1 SGHRS and CDR2 YFSETQ. The CDR3 coding sequence is TGCGCCAGCAGCGTCGGGACTAGCGGCGACGGGGAGCTGTTTTTT. Protein product: CASSVGTSGDGELFF.

This chain connects TRBV7-9 to TRBJ1-6; TRBD1 agrees at 8 bases. Germline trimming cut 2 bases from V and 5 bases from J; bases unmatched to any gene: 2. Germline CDR1 and CDR2: SEHNR and FQNEAQ (reference sequence). The CDR3 has 15 residues. DNA for the CDR3: TGTGCCAGCAGCTTACAGGGGGCAGATAATTCACCCCTCCACTTT. Translating it yields CASSLQGADNSPLHF.